The rows below give T cell receptor beta chains drawn from one sample of a study of a mutant IDH1 vaccine in newly diagnosed glioma. The data were produced by immunoSEQ multiplex PCR, yet TCRdb's version contains in-frame clones alone and is incomplete. The table records about 60,000 clones, 75% to 90% of them present only once. These receptors are not linked to any known antigen. Sequenced here: PBMCs, sampled from a glioma patient whose treatment included an IDH1 peptide vaccine. These receptors all come from a woman aged 45-60 years with glioma. Both conserved end residues are part of each CDR3. A D gene is named only where the DNA matches it firmly. Size is stated for part of the rows, as once, few or many counts, or as a class when the clone is expanded.

v_call: TRBV4-2
d_call: TRBD1
clone_size: NA
j_call: TRBJ2-2
cdr3_nt: TGTGCCAGCAGCCAATTTACAGGGGACCCCACCGGGGAGCTGTTTTTT
cdr3_aa: CASSQFTGDPTGELFF

v_call: TRBV6-5
d_call: TRBD2
clone_size: NA
j_call: TRBJ2-1
cdr3_nt: TGTGCCAGCAGTTACCGGCGGGGGGGCAGGGATGAGCAGTTCTTC
cdr3_aa: CASSYRRGGRDEQFF

v_call: TRBV19
d_call: NA
clone_size: NA
j_call: TRBJ2-1
cdr3_nt: TGTGCCAGTAGTGCCGGGACCCCTTCTAATGAGCAGTTCTTC
cdr3_aa: CASSAGTPSNEQFF

v_call: TRBV7-2
d_call: TRBD2
clone_size: NA
j_call: TRBJ2-6
cdr3_nt: TGTGCCAGCAGCTCTATAGCGGGGGGTCCCTCTGGGGCCAACGTCCTGACTTTC
cdr3_aa: CASSSIAGGPSGANVLTF

v_call: TRBV9
d_call: NA
clone_size: NA
j_call: TRBJ1-1
cdr3_nt: TGTGCCAGCAGCGTAGACCCGGGGGGCACTGAAGCTTTCTTT
cdr3_aa: CASSVDPGGTEAFF

v_call: TRBV6-5
d_call: NA
clone_size: NA
j_call: TRBJ2-2
cdr3_nt: TGTGCCAGCAGCCTCAGGAACACCGGGGAGCTGTTTTTT
cdr3_aa: CASSLRNTGELFF

v_call: TRBV27
d_call: TRBD1
clone_size: few
j_call: TRBJ2-7
cdr3_nt: TGTGCCAGCAGTGTCGACGGGATAGGACAGGGGGCCCACGAGCAGTACTTC
cdr3_aa: CASSVDGIGQGAHEQYF

v_call: TRBV29-1
d_call: NA
clone_size: NA
j_call: TRBJ1-5
cdr3_nt: TGCAGCGTTGAAGGAAGCGGGGCGAATCAGCCCCAGCATTTT
cdr3_aa: CSVEGSGANQPQHF

v_call: TRBV5-5
d_call: NA
clone_size: NA
j_call: TRBJ1-4
cdr3_nt: TGTGCCAGCAGCGGGGGGACCATAAGAGGGGAAAAACTGTTTTTT
cdr3_aa: CASSGGTIRGEKLFF

v_call: TRBV6-6
d_call: NA
clone_size: NA
j_call: TRBJ1-1
cdr3_nt: TGTGCCAGCAGTTACTCTCTCCAGTGGAACACTGAAGCTTTCTTT
cdr3_aa: CASSYSLQWNTEAFF

v_call: TRBV28
d_call: NA
clone_size: NA
j_call: TRBJ1-5
cdr3_nt: TGTGCCAGCTCGCTGAGGGGGTTGGGTCAGCCCCAGCATTTT
cdr3_aa: CASSLRGLGQPQHF

v_call: TRBV18
d_call: NA
clone_size: NA
j_call: TRBJ1-5
cdr3_nt: TGTGCCAGCTCACCCCCTGGTCAGCCCCAGCATTTT
cdr3_aa: CASSPPGQPQHF

v_call: TRBV5-1
d_call: NA
clone_size: NA
j_call: TRBJ2-7
cdr3_nt: TGCGCCAGCAGCTTCGGACTGAGCCGCGAGCAGTACTTC
cdr3_aa: CASSFGLSREQYF

v_call: TRBV6-5
d_call: NA
clone_size: NA
j_call: TRBJ2-7
cdr3_nt: TGTGCCAGCAGACGGACTCTCTACGAGCAGTACTTC
cdr3_aa: CASRRTLYEQYF

v_call: TRBV7-9
d_call: NA
clone_size: NA
j_call: TRBJ1-1
cdr3_nt: TGTGCCAGCACCGGATTAAGGGCCGGTATGAACACTGAAGCTTTCTTT
cdr3_aa: CASTGLRAGMNTEAFF

v_call: TRBV15
d_call: TRBD1
clone_size: NA
j_call: TRBJ1-5
cdr3_nt: TGTGCCACCAGCAGAGGGAACTTAGGGACAGGGAGAGATCAGCCCCAGCATTTT
cdr3_aa: CATSRGNLGTGRDQPQHF

v_call: TRBV27
d_call: TRBD1
clone_size: few
j_call: TRBJ1-1
cdr3_nt: TGTGCCAGCAGTTCGACAGGGGGGCCTGAAGCTTTCTTT
cdr3_aa: CASSSTGGPEAFF

v_call: TRBV5-4
d_call: TRBD1
clone_size: NA
j_call: TRBJ2-2
cdr3_nt: TGTGCCAGCAGCACCCGACAGGGCGCAGGTGGAACCGGGGAGCTGTTTTTT
cdr3_aa: CASSTRQGAGGTGELFF

v_call: TRBV14
d_call: NA
clone_size: NA
j_call: TRBJ1-2
cdr3_nt: TGTGCCAGCAGCCAAGGGGATGGCTACACCTTC
cdr3_aa: CASSQGDGYTF

v_call: TRBV19
d_call: NA
clone_size: NA
j_call: TRBJ1-4
cdr3_nt: TGTGCCAGTAGTGGACAGCTCGGAAATGAAAAACTGTTTTTT
cdr3_aa: CASSGQLGNEKLFF

v_call: TRBV4-1
d_call: TRBD1
clone_size: few
j_call: TRBJ1-5
cdr3_nt: TGCGCCGGAGGGACAGGCGACAATCAGCCCCAGCATTTT
cdr3_aa: CAGGTGDNQPQHF

v_call: TRBV7-9
d_call: NA
clone_size: NA
j_call: TRBJ2-7
cdr3_nt: TGTGCCAGCAGCGTCAGGGGGGGTGAGCAGTACTTC
cdr3_aa: CASSVRGGEQYF

v_call: TRBV4-1
d_call: NA
clone_size: NA
j_call: TRBJ1-1
cdr3_nt: TGCGCCAGCAGCCAAGATCGGGGAGGTTTTAGCACTGAAGCTTTCTTT
cdr3_aa: CASSQDRGGFSTEAFF

v_call: TRBV10-2
d_call: NA
clone_size: NA
j_call: TRBJ1-5
cdr3_nt: TGCGCCAGCAGTGAAGGTCTGGGAATAGGCAATCAGCCCCAGCATTTT
cdr3_aa: CASSEGLGIGNQPQHF

v_call: TRBV11-1
d_call: NA
clone_size: NA
j_call: TRBJ1-6
cdr3_nt: TGTGCCAGCAGCTTACACCCTAATTCACCCCTCCACTTT
cdr3_aa: CASSLHPNSPLHF

v_call: TRBV13
d_call: NA
clone_size: NA
j_call: TRBJ2-1
cdr3_nt: TGTGCCAGCAGCCCCCGCGGTTCCTACAATGAGCAGTTCTTC
cdr3_aa: CASSPRGSYNEQFF

v_call: TRBV7-2
d_call: NA
clone_size: once
j_call: TRBJ1-1
cdr3_nt: TGTGCCAGCAGCTTCGATTGGACCACCTCCCCTGAAGCTTTCTTT
cdr3_aa: CASSFDWTTSPEAFF

v_call: TRBV4-1
d_call: NA
clone_size: NA
j_call: TRBJ2-7
cdr3_nt: TGCGCCAGCAGCGTTCGGGCTTCCTACGAGCAGTACTTC
cdr3_aa: CASSVRASYEQYF

v_call: TRBV5-1
d_call: NA
clone_size: NA
j_call: TRBJ1-4
cdr3_nt: TGCGCCAGCCGACCCCGGGTCGGCGAAAAACTGTTTTTT
cdr3_aa: CASRPRVGEKLFF

v_call: TRBV4-1
d_call: TRBD1
clone_size: NA
j_call: TRBJ1-6
cdr3_nt: TGCGCCAGCAGCACAGGGGTTCAGGATTCACCCCTCCACTTT
cdr3_aa: CASSTGVQDSPLHF

v_call: TRBV29-1
d_call: NA
clone_size: NA
j_call: TRBJ1-2
cdr3_nt: TGCAGCGTTGAAGTTCGGCAGGAGGGATCGGGCTACACCTTC
cdr3_aa: CSVEVRQEGSGYTF

v_call: TRBV27
d_call: NA
clone_size: once
j_call: TRBJ2-3
cdr3_nt: TGTGCCAGCAATGCGAACAGGGAAAGCACAGATACGCAGTATTTT
cdr3_aa: CASNANRESTDTQYF

v_call: TRBV7-6
d_call: NA
clone_size: NA
j_call: TRBJ2-2
cdr3_nt: TGTGCCAGCAGCTTAAGTAGTGGGAACACCGGGGAGCTGTTTTTT
cdr3_aa: CASSLSSGNTGELFF

v_call: TRBV6-1
d_call: NA
clone_size: NA
j_call: TRBJ1-2
cdr3_nt: TGTGCCAGCGGTGGACCTGAGAATGGCTACACCTTC
cdr3_aa: CASGGPENGYTF

v_call: TRBV2
d_call: TRBD1
clone_size: NA
j_call: TRBJ1-1
cdr3_nt: TGTGCCAGCAGCCCCCCCGGACAGGATGAAGCTTTCTTT
cdr3_aa: CASSPPGQDEAFF

v_call: TRBV28
d_call: TRBD1
clone_size: NA
j_call: TRBJ1-2
cdr3_nt: TGTGCCAGCAGACGTACCGGGACAGGAGGAGGCGGCTACACCTTC
cdr3_aa: CASRRTGTGGGGYTF

v_call: TRBV29-1
d_call: NA
clone_size: NA
j_call: TRBJ2-5
cdr3_nt: TGCAGCGCCTGGGTAGAGACCCAGTACTTC
cdr3_aa: CSAWVETQYF

v_call: TRBV5-4
d_call: NA
clone_size: few
j_call: TRBJ1-1
cdr3_nt: TGTGCCAGCAGCCCAAATCGGGAAACAGCTTTCTTT
cdr3_aa: CASSPNRETAFF

v_call: TRBV30
d_call: NA
clone_size: once
j_call: TRBJ1-2
cdr3_nt: TGTGCCTGGTCGGGGCGAGGCTACACCTTC
cdr3_aa: CAWSGRGYTF

v_call: TRBV30
d_call: NA
clone_size: NA
j_call: TRBJ2-6
cdr3_nt: TGTGCCTGGAGCGGTACAGTGGCCGGGGCCAACGTCCTGACTTTC
cdr3_aa: CAWSGTVAGANVLTF

v_call: TRBV6-6
d_call: NA
clone_size: NA
j_call: TRBJ1-1
cdr3_nt: TGTGCCAGCAGTTCCGGGGAGGGTACTGAAGCTTTCTTT
cdr3_aa: CASSSGEGTEAFF

v_call: TRBV28
d_call: NA
clone_size: NA
j_call: TRBJ2-7
cdr3_nt: TGTGCCAGCCGCTCCCCAGGGGACTGGTACGAGCAGTACTTC
cdr3_aa: CASRSPGDWYEQYF

v_call: TRBV15
d_call: NA
clone_size: few
j_call: TRBJ1-4
cdr3_nt: TGTGCCACCAGCAGGCAGGGGATTAATGAAAAACTGTTTTTT
cdr3_aa: CATSRQGINEKLFF

v_call: TRBV19
d_call: NA
clone_size: few
j_call: TRBJ2-7
cdr3_nt: TGTGCCAGTATCGGCAGCTCCTACGAGCAGTACTTC
cdr3_aa: CASIGSSYEQYF

v_call: TRBV10-1
d_call: NA
clone_size: once
j_call: TRBJ1-1
cdr3_nt: TGCGCCAGCAGTGAGTATGGGGGGCTGAATGCTTTCTTT
cdr3_aa: CASSEYGGLNAFF

v_call: TRBV30
d_call: NA
clone_size: NA
j_call: TRBJ2-3
cdr3_nt: TGTGCCTGGAGCCGGGGGAGCCCAGGAGATACGCAGTATTTT
cdr3_aa: CAWSRGSPGDTQYF

v_call: TRBV7-2
d_call: TRBD1
clone_size: NA
j_call: TRBJ2-4
cdr3_nt: TGTGCCAGCAGCCCTCGACAGGGACGCATTCAGTACTTC
cdr3_aa: CASSPRQGRIQYF

v_call: TRBV4-3
d_call: NA
clone_size: few
j_call: TRBJ1-1
cdr3_nt: TGCGCCAGCAGCCGCGACAGGAACACTGAAGCTTTCTTT
cdr3_aa: CASSRDRNTEAFF

v_call: TRBV6-5
d_call: NA
clone_size: NA
j_call: TRBJ1-6
cdr3_nt: TGTGCCAGCAGTTACTTACAGGGAGGGACACCCCTCCACTTT
cdr3_aa: CASSYLQGGTPLHF

v_call: TRBV9
d_call: TRBD1
clone_size: once
j_call: TRBJ1-2
cdr3_nt: TGTGCCAGCAGCGCAGGACAGGCCTATGGCTACACCTTC
cdr3_aa: CASSAGQAYGYTF